This T cell receptor (beta chain) was retrieved from a study of CD8 T cells in Susac syndrome. Study-level points and caveats: CD8+ clonal expansion in Susac peaked in TEMRA cells and active patients. Across the total CD8+ repertoires, about 15 Susac-specific public clones were detected, and across the CD8+ TEMRA repertoires, four to six such clones were detected.

In the case of this clonotype: Its antigen is still unknown.

Trimming shortened V by 0 bases and J by 9 bases, and 17 bases separated the two germline ends. In germline, CDR1 is SGDLS, CDR2 YYNGEE. This CDR3 region has 15 residues. RNA amounts of roughly 0.45 to 1 ug underwent reverse transcription with random hexamers. Multiplex immunoSEQ PCR targeted 54 Vbeta and 13 Jbeta TCR beta segments. Each CDR3 protein gets one entry after TCRdb re-called the immunoSEQ multiplex PCR reads with MiXCR. The sample holds tens of thousands of distinct CDR3 sequences, approximately 96% seen once. This TCR derives from a human donor with Susac syndrome. Sequencing input: CD8+ T cells from PBMCs. The J gene is TRBJ2-3, the V gene TRBV9; tentatively, D is TRBD2 (5 bases). The DNA of the CDR3 is TGTGCCAGCAGCGTAGCTGTGTCGGAGGTAGGCACGCAGTATTTT. Residues: CASSVAVSEVGTQYF.